What follows are 23 T cell receptor beta chains derived from one specimen sequenced in a study of vaccination effects on CD4 cells after COVID-19. Their antigens are not known. Profiling relied on immunoSEQ multiplex PCR, and the TCRdb table lists in-frame clones only, not all of them. In the table there are about 73,000 clones, under 85% of which are singletons. Viral peptide pool expansion of antigen-specific CD4+ T cells preceded sequencing in the ViraFEST assay. Having been cultured for less than 12 days, the cells underwent CD4+ T cell isolation. The vaccine recipients had no prior SARS-CoV-2 infection, with negative nucleocapsid antibodies. This specimen was CD4+ T cells from PBMCs cultured with HCoV-NL63 spike peptides, taken before COVID-19 vaccination. The receptors shown here come from a human donor who received a COVID-19 vaccine.

This sequence joins TRBV6-6 and TRBJ2-7, with unresolved D. Germline CDR1 MNHNY, CDR2 SVGAGI (reference sequence). The V and J ends lost 7 bases and 6 bases respectively, with 19 bases between them. The CDR3 extends over 14 amino acids. CDR3 in DNA: TGTGCCAGCACCAATCGCCTTACTTCACGCGAGCAGTACGTC. Translating it yields CASTNRLTSREQYV.

The rearrangement links TRBV5-1 to TRBJ2-2, with D unresolved. From germline, CDR1 is SGHRS and CDR2 YFSETQ. Between the trimmed V and J ends, which lost 0 bases and 6 bases, there was a span of 9 bases. The CDR3 consists of 14 residues. In DNA, the CDR3 is TGCGCCAGCAGCTTGGAGGTGTCAGCCGGGGAGCTGTTTTTT. Translated, it gives CASSLEVSAGELFF.

The chain employs TRBV7-8 and TRBJ2-7, with D possibly matching TRBD2 (6 bases). Per germline, CDR1 SGHVS and CDR2 FQNEAQ. The CDR3 consists of 13 residues. Trimming removed 6 bases at V and 0 bases at J, with 9 bases between. The CDR3 sequence: CASSRGDSYEQYV. CDR3 coding DNA: TGTGCCAGCAGTCGCGGGGACTCCTACGAGCAGTACGTC.

The chain has TRBV7-8 and TRBJ1-5; TRBD1 agrees at 10 bases. With V trimmed by 5 bases and J by 4 bases, 8 bases remained unmatched. CDR3 size: 16 residues. Germline lookup yields CDR1 SGHVS and CDR2 FQNEAQ. The CDR3 nucleotides read TGTGCCAGCAGCCTACTGACAGGGGGCGGAAATCAGCCCCAGCATTTT. Protein: CASSLLTGGGNQPQHF. Supplemented by reference TRBV7-8 and TRBJ1-5, the full variable domain reads GAGVSQSPRYKVAKRGQDVALRCDPISGHVSLFWYQQALGQGPEFLTYFQNEAQLDKSGLPSDRFFAERPEGSVSTLKIQRTQQEDSAVYLCASSLLTGGGNQPQHFGDGTRLSIL.

The V and J genes are TRBV7-8 and TRBJ2-3; 8 positions agree with TRBD2. J lost 4 bases, V lost 3 bases, and 6 bases had no gene match. CDR1 SGHVS and CDR2 FQNEAQ come from the germline V gene. This CDR3 region has 15 residues. This CDR3 reads CASSFPAGVADTQYF. The CDR3 bases are TGTGCCAGCAGCTTTCCAGCGGGGGTGGCAGATACGCAGTATTTT.

This clone was seen a handful of times. The chain joins TRBV7-2 to TRBJ1-5; a weak D match, TRBD1 (5 bases). The germline CDR1 and CDR2 sequences are SGHTA and FQGNSA. Between the trimmed V and J ends, which lost 4 bases and 0 bases, there was a span of 10 bases. CDR3 size: 15 residues. As DNA, the CDR3 is TGTGCCAGCAGCTCGGGACGTTATAGCAATCAGCCCCAGCATTTT. This encodes CASSSGRYSNQPQHF.

The chain couples TRBV10-1 to TRBJ2-5; TRBD1 agrees at 7 bases. This CDR3 has 12 residues. Losses at the gene ends were 6 bases for V and 4 bases for J; bases not matched to a gene: 2. Germline-derived CDR1 and CDR2 are WNHNN and SYGVQD (reference sequence). The CDR3 nucleotides are TGCGCCAGCAGCCGGACAGGAGAGACCCAGTACTTC. The encoded protein is CASSRTGETQYF.

The chain links TRBV5-1 to TRBJ1-2; no clear D. Germline values: CDR1 SGHRS, CDR2 YFSETQ. V lost 1 base and J lost 6, with 13 bases in between. This CDR3 is 14 amino acids long. The CDR3 DNA reads TGCGCCAGCAGCTTGACTTCTGGGTGGGATGGCTACACCTTC. This gives the protein CASSLTSGWDGYTF.

The count of this clone is one. This chain connects TRBV9 to TRBJ2-5, with D unclear. The germline V and J ends were trimmed by 3 bases and 1 base, with 7 bases remaining between them. The CDR3 consists of 13 residues. Germline CDR1 is SGDLS and CDR2 is YYNGEE. CDR3 residues: CASSGGLQETQYF. The CDR3 DNA sequence: TGTGCCAGCAGCGGCGGTCTCCAAGAGACCCAGTACTTC. Full variable domain (rest looked up from reference TRBV9 and TRBJ2-5): DSGVTQTPKHLITATGQRVTLRCSPRSGDLSVYWYQQSLDQGLQFLIQYYNGEERAKGNILERFSAQQFPDLHSELNLSSLELGDSALYFCASSGGLQETQYFGPGTRLLVL.

The gene calls are TRBV7-2 and TRBJ1-5; TRBD1 is a possible D gene (6 bases). The V gene lost 1 base and the J gene lost 12 bases, with 13 bases spanning the gap. This CDR3 is 13 amino acids long. Germline-derived CDR1 and CDR2 are SGHTA and FQGNSA. CDR3 DNA: TGTGCCAGCAGCTTAGATGGACAGCGGGGCCAGCATTTT. Translating gives CASSLDGQRGQHF. Looking up the rest from reference TRBV7-2 and TRBJ1-5 gives the full variable domain: GAGVSQSPSNKVTEKGKDVELRCDPISGHTALYWYRQSLGQGLEFLIYFQGNSAPDKSGLPSDRFSAERTGGSVSTLTIQRTQQEDSAVYLCASSLDGQRGQHFGDGTRLSIL.

The genes are TRBV3-1 (or the pseudogene TRBV3-2) and TRBJ1-3; D unclear. Looked up from germline, CDR1 is LGHDT and CDR2 is YNNKEL (reference sequence). Trimming removed 6 bases at V and 1 base at J, with 4 bases between. The CDR3 is made up of 12 amino acids. The CDR3 spells CASSQSGNTIYF. The CDR3 DNA reads as TGTGCCAGCAGTCAATCTGGAAACACCATATATTTT.

V usage is TRBV5-5 and J usage is TRBJ1-4, with TRBD1 matching over 8 bases. CDR3 length equals 16 residues. Germline CDR1 SGHKS, CDR2 YYEKEE (reference sequence). Losses at the gene ends were 5 bases for V and 8 bases for J; bases not matched to a gene: 14. The CDR3 sequence is CASRSRTGTGGEKLFF. The CDR3 bases are TGTGCCAGCAGATCCCGAACCGGGACAGGAGGGGAAAAACTGTTTTTT.

This clone came up once. This chain links TRBV29-1 with TRBJ2-3; 7 bases match TRBD2. Germline V gene data show CDR1 as SQVTM and CDR2 as ANQGSEA. V dropped 7 bases and J dropped 4; count of bases not matched to a gene: 8. The CDR3 is made up of 13 amino acids. The CDR3, as DNA: TGCAGCGAAGAGGGGACTATCGCAGATACGCAGTATTTT. Its protein is CSEEGTIADTQYF.

The J gene is TRBJ2-6, the V gene TRBV7-2, with TRBD1 matching over 7 bases. CDR3 length equals 16 residues. CDR1 is SGHTA, CDR2 FQGNSA, per germline. Losses at the gene ends were 5 bases for V and 4 bases for J; bases not matched to a gene: 8. The CDR3 is CASSPDRVLGANVLTF. The CDR3 bases are TGTGCCAGCAGCCCTGACAGGGTGCTCGGGGCCAACGTCCTGACTTTC. Full variable domain (outside the CDR3, taken from reference TRBV7-2 and TRBJ2-6): GAGVSQSPSNKVTEKGKDVELRCDPISGHTALYWYRQSLGQGLEFLIYFQGNSAPDKSGLPSDRFSAERTGGSVSTLTIQRTQQEDSAVYLCASSPDRVLGANVLTFGAGSRLTVL.

The chain uses TRBV9 and TRBJ2-2; no clear D. The germline V gene encodes CDR1 SGDLS and CDR2 YYNGEE. CDR3 length: 15 residues. Trimming left V 4 bases short and J 0 bases short, with 10 bases between. Written as DNA, the CDR3 is TGTGCCAGCAGCCCCGTCGGGCCGAACACCGGGGAGCTGTTTTTT. Translating it yields CASSPVGPNTGELFF.

The chain combines TRBV19 with TRBJ1-2; 8 positions agree with TRBD1. This CDR3 has 15 residues. Germline CDR1 is LNHDA and CDR2 is SQIVND (reference sequence). The trim removed 1 base at V and 2 bases at J, leaving 3 bases unmatched. CDR3 in DNA: TGTGCCAGTAGTATAGCAGGGGGCGCGAACTATGGCTACACCTTC. Amino acid sequence: CASSIAGGANYGYTF.

The genes are TRBV19 and TRBJ1-4; TRBD1 matches at 9 bases. Germline CDR1 LNHDA, CDR2 SQIVND (reference sequence). This CDR3 has 14 residues. After removal of 3 bases from V and 7 bases from J, the junction contained 3 bases not matched to a gene. This CDR3 is CASSMGQGVEKLFF. CDR3 sequence (DNA): TGTGCCAGTAGTATGGGACAGGGCGTTGAAAAACTGTTTTTT.

This clone has more than one count but fewer than ten. The chain combines TRBV5-1 with TRBJ2-2; D gene ambiguous. V lost 0 bases, J lost 7 bases, and 10 bases lay in between. Germline loops: CDR1 SGHRS, CDR2 YFSETQ. CDR3 length: 14 amino acids. CDR3 residues: CASSLGPLGGELFF. CDR3 coding DNA: TGCGCCAGCAGCTTGGGACCGCTGGGCGGGGAGCTGTTTTTT. Full variable domain (rest looked up from reference TRBV5-1 and TRBJ2-2): KAGVTQTPRYLIKTRGQQVTLSCSPISGHRSVSWYQQTPGQGLQFLFEYFSETQRNKGNFPGRFSGRQFSNSRSEMNVSTLELGDSALYLCASSLGPLGGELFFGEGSRLTVL.

This clone was observed a few times. This chain links TRBV18 with TRBJ1-2; D is uncertain. Germline V gene lookup returns CDR1 KGHSH and CDR2 LQKENI. The CDR3 sequence is 14 residues long. Trimming removed 0 bases from V and 5 bases from J, with 10 bases in between. CDR3 DNA sequence: TGTGCCAGCTCACCACCTCGAGGAATTTATGGCTACACCTTC. Translation: CASSPPRGIYGYTF.

This chain joins TRBV5-1 and TRBJ2-2; perhaps TRBD1 as D (5 bases). Germline assignment: CDR1 SGHRS and CDR2 YFSETQ. The CDR3 has 18 residues. V lost 2 bases, J lost 2 bases, and 19 bases lay in between. CDR3 nucleotides: TGCGCCAGCAGCTTTATAGGCTCTCTGGGGCCTAACACCGGGGAGCTGTTTTTT. It encodes CASSFIGSLGPNTGELFF.

The table lists this clone with a count of one. The V and J genes are TRBV6-2 or TRBV6-3 and TRBJ1-5; 9 bases are a match to TRBD1. The V gene's germline CDR1 is MNHEY and CDR2 SVGEGT. V shed 0 bases and J 7 bases; nucleotides not matched to a gene: 22. The CDR3 totals 21 residues. CDR3 in DNA: TGTGCCAGCAGTTACTCCCGAATGGGACAGGGCTTCGAATTGAGGGTGCAGCCCCAGCATTTT. It encodes CASSYSRMGQGFELRVQPQHF.

This sequence joins TRBV19 and TRBJ1-5; weak D call: TRBD1 (6 bases). In germline, CDR1 is LNHDA, CDR2 SQIVND (reference sequence). Trimming took off 2 bases at V and 7 bases at J, with 12 bases between the two ends. The CDR3 covers 14 residues. The DNA for the CDR3 is TGTGCCAGTAGTATATCGGGGGGCGGACAGCCCCAGCATTTT. Translating it yields CASSISGGGQPQHF.

This sequence joins TRBV2 and TRBJ2-5; D unclear. V was clipped by 2 bases and J by 1 base, with 8 bases between them. Germline CDR1 and CDR2: SNHLY and FYNNEI. The CDR3 is made up of 14 amino acids. CDR3 coding DNA: TGTGCCAGCAGTGAAATGTCAGTCCAAGAGACCCAGTACTTC. Its protein is CASSEMSVQETQYF.